This entry concerns a single T cell receptor (beta chain). Its cognate antigen has yet to be identified. No base-level quality is on record; no much larger clone is a single base apart. The sample originates from a study of cytomegalovirus exposure and HLA in healthy donors (dated by TCRdb to 2017 to 2019). As for the study more broadly: According to an earlier analysis of around 600 of the donors, about 179 million T cells yielded 120 million or so unique TCR beta sequences and around 300 Gb of sequence data. Rather than drawing on any new phenotypic data, the later analysis identified candidate immune exposures from TCR beta sequences and the way those sequences occurred across donors. The T cell repertoires of 666 subjects were profiled by immunosequencing and related to cytomegalovirus serostatus. Four to six DR-DQ haplotypes were handled as single units for association and clustering, since linkage in the cohort was strong. An earlier analysis of fewer than 700 of the donors applied high-throughput TCR beta sequencing to assess whether each TCR beta V gene segment acted as functional or pseudogenic. Alongside the repertoire data, information on donor age, sex, ethnicity and CMV serostatus was compiled. A separate validation cohort of approximately 120 different subjects was used in addition to the roughly 700-subject first cohort. A later genetic analysis took genome-wide SNP genotypes for about 55% of the 666 donors and used that subset as a discovery cohort. A later analysis re-analyzed previously published TCR beta repertoires from roughly 690 donors and added high-resolution HLA genotyping to study TCR occurrence patterns. Of the 350 to 400 genotyped donors, around 81% fell in the genetic ancestry cluster associated with self-reported Caucasian donors. Both class I and class II loci were covered by HLA typing, at four-digit resolution. To predict cytomegalovirus infection status, the study brought together high-throughput TCR immunosequencing, statistical association of individual TCRs with disease status, and machine learning. The study aimed to test whether signatures of past pathogen exposure could be identified by cataloging public T cell receptors. Across approximately 400 genotyped donors of the cohort, an average of roughly 200,000 unique TCR beta nucleotide sequences per donor were sequenced, and around 19% of those sequences were non-productive. An early release that covered about 640 HLA-typed donors contained approximately 300 gigabases of sequencing data and 65 million to 100 million unique TCR sequences. The number of typed donors differed by locus: about 620-640 for A, B, C, DRB1 and DQB1; 500 to 550 for DQA1; approximately 600 for DPA1; and approximately 450 for DPB1. Every repertoire in the discovery cohort had been generated on one and the same sequencing platform.

In total, roughly 670 healthy bone marrow donors made up the cohort. All cohort members were sampled while nominally healthy, although unrecorded immune exposures were likely present. The donor was CMV seropositive and was included in the group of 300 or so seropositive cohort members. A peripheral blood sample was provided by each donor, and peripheral blood mononuclear cells were used for TCR beta sequencing. Genomic DNA was extracted from the blood cell samples with the Qiagen DNeasy Blood Extraction Kit. Broader findings and caveats from the paper: In a later genetic analysis, a missense DCLRE1C variant was associated with V-gene and J-gene trimming of TCR beta chains, and the association was replicated in an independent cohort. Because HLA typing was missing for some donors at each locus, association tests included only the typed subset. Immune exposure information for the cohort was limited to CMV serostatus. A further reported finding was that TCR beta sequences accurately predicted the HLA-A and HLA-B alleles for most subjects in the first cohort. Cytomegalovirus status was reported to be diagnosed by the classifier with high specificity and sensitivity in both the original and validation cohorts. In an earlier analysis of fewer than 700 of the donors, most TCR beta V segments appeared in productive rearrangements about 90% or about 30% of the time, broadly matching IMGT annotations. Linkage disequilibrium might explain the correlated functional status among segregating V segments, but an unknown experimental factor could not be excluded. A later genetic analysis reported fewer N-insertions in productive TCRs among donors in an Asian-associated ancestry cluster than the approximately 670-donor mean. Three of the identified cytomegalovirus-associated TCR beta chains were confirmed in vitro to be specific for cytomegalovirus antigens. Because counts were too low, 15 or so rarely observed V segments, including chromosome 9 orphons, were excluded from the earlier analysis of a few hundred of the donors. A cluster of highly shared sequence variants was judged likely to represent a technical artifact of the sequencing pipeline. A later analysis found that TCR association rates varied across HLA loci, with DRB1 alleles showing the most associated TCRs and HLA-C alleles the fewest. When HLA alleles, especially DR and DQ, strongly co-occurred, attributing TCR associations to individual alleles was difficult. The 87-base-pair reads could not distinguish some IMGT-functional V segments, including TRBV6-2 and TRBV6-3, so those segments were excluded. Presence/absence analyses assumed roughly uniform sequencing depth across donors, an assumption that may not hold. Most CMV-associated TCR beta chains appeared to be HLA-restricted in a later analysis, and the HLA associations seemed to be driven largely by CMV exposure. A total of 164 TCR beta chains were listed by the study as associated with cytomegalovirus. According to the authors, the approach could potentially be generalized to other disease states and immunological phenotypes. Only TCR beta chains were sequenced in this cohort, and the absence of alpha or paired-chain data limited detectable features. A later analysis found that HLA-associated TCR beta chains were more clonally expanded and had lower generation probabilities than equally common non-associated chains. Specific HLA alleles were associated with 15,000 to 20,000 TCR beta sequences at a false discovery rate of 0.05 in a later analysis. While some public TCRs were present in many individuals, most TCR sequences turned up only very rarely across donors. According to a later analysis, parvovirus B19, influenza, CMV and Epstein-Barr virus appeared linked to several top co-occurrence clusters.

Library construction relied on the immunoSEQ multiplex PCR assay. The multiplex PCR relied on a mix of 60 forward primers for TCR Vbeta segments and 13 reverse primers for TCR Jbeta segments. The CDR3 region of rearranged TCR beta genes was amplified from genomic DNA by a multiplex PCR assay. The amplified TCR beta libraries were sequenced on the Illumina HiSeq System as 87-base-pair reads. The authors' analysis ran thus. A later analysis counted tens of millions of unique TCR beta chains across the 600 to 850 repertoires, and around 12 million of these chains were shared by at least two donors. Raw reads were error-corrected and collapsed into unique sequences with a nearest-neighbor algorithm that merged closely related sequences to remove PCR and sequencing errors. CDR3 sequences were aligned to IMGT reference sequences to assign V, D and J gene segments. Each retained sequence needed at least a six-nucleotide match to both a V gene segment and a J gene segment. Rearrangements were classified as productive when the CDR3 lacked stop codons and remained in frame with V and J, and all other rearrangements were classified as non-productive. CDR3 was defined by IMGT convention, running from the second conserved V-encoded cysteine to the conserved J-encoded phenylalanine. Sequences without an unambiguous match to a single V gene segment were excluded from the earlier analysis of about 640 of the donors. An earlier analysis of a few hundred of the donors called V segments functional above 56.7% productive rearrangements and segregating when the between-donor standard deviation exceeded 5%. A statistical classification framework was developed to diagnose cytomegalovirus status using the catalog of TCR beta chain sequences. A later analysis assigned V and J genes by comparing TCR nucleotide sequences with IMGT/GENE-DB human TR gene sequences. The TCRdist pipeline was used in a later analysis to assign CDR3 sequences and most-parsimonious VDJ recombination scenarios. A later analysis defined each TCR beta chain by its CDR3 amino acid sequence plus V-gene family, and excluded reads lacking a unique V-gene family. To address suspected cross-contamination and a sequencing artifact, a later analysis removed some 620 highly shared, low-generation-probability nucleotide sequences. In a later analysis, a clonal expansion index was calculated for each public chain from normalized within-repertoire ranks of inferred template counts. A later analysis computed generation probabilities with a VDJ recombination model fitted to out-of-frame rearrangements, and checked the results against IGoR. In a later analysis, hypergeometric tests were used to score TCR-TCR, TCR-HLA and TCR-CMV co-occurrence, with a repertoire-size bias correction applied to TCR pairs. In a later analysis, false discovery rates were estimated by permuting HLA or CMV assignments 20 times. A later analysis grouped co-occurring TCRs with DBSCAN, adding TCRdist sequence similarity when clustering within HLA-allele-positive subsets. Repertoires with fewer than 30,000 or more than 120,000 public chains were left out of co-occurrence clustering, as were five repertoires with anomalous nucleotide sharing. Held by TCRdb, this immuneACCESS table contains in-frame sequences only and omits some clones. Under half of the omission traces to an unresolved V gene where checked; the cause of the rest is unknown. V and J calls and clone size are as listed in that table; D and trimming were resolved from the DNA. The sample contains under 200,000 clones, 60% to 80% of them found a single time. The top ten clones comprise 3.7% of the sample.

According to the germline V gene (reference sequence), CDR1 reads GTSNPN and CDR2 reads SVGIG. The CDR3 goes from the cysteine to the phenylalanine over 11 residues. The DNA shown is the 33-base CDR3, in frame from base 1. V was cut back by 4 bases and J by 0 bases, leaving a gap of 2 bases between them. The rearranged segments are TRBV30 and TRBJ2-3, with the D gene not confidently named. The sample taken for sequencing was PBMCs. The clonotype was recovered from a man aged 30-40 years in good health and CMV-seropositive. This receptor has the CDR3 CAWTSTDTQYF. The nucleotides read TGTGCCTGGACTAGCACAGATACGCAGTATTTT.